A selection of T cell receptor beta chains follows, all from one sample in a study of T cells in localized non-small cell lung cancer. Data came from immunoSEQ multiplex PCR; TCRdb stores just in-frame clones and leaves some out. The table records 90,000 to 100,000 clones, approximately 91% of them present only once. Sequencing used PBMCs, obtained before any cancer treatment. The source of these receptors is a woman aged 40-69 years with stage II squamous cell lung carcinoma. The CDR3 runs from the conserved cysteine through the conserved F or W. Fields, in order: clone size, V gene, J gene, D gene, CDR3 DNA, CDR3 protein. The D gene is left open where the match is weak. Size is stated for part of the rows, as once, few or many counts, or as a class when the clone is expanded.

>-|TRBV10-2|TRBJ2-5|-
TGCGCCAGCAGTCACAGGGCCGCAAGAGAGACCCAGTACTTC
CASSHRAARETQYF
>-|TRBV5-6|TRBJ1-2|TRBD1
TGTGCCAGCAGCCCGGAGACAGGGATGATTGGCTACACCTTC
CASSPETGMIGYTF
>-|TRBV7-6|TRBJ2-6|-
TGTGCCAGCAGCTCCAGGGGGGGCGCTGGGGCCAACGTCCTGACTTTC
CASSSRGGAGANVLTF
>-|TRBV5-1|TRBJ2-7|-
TGCGCCAGCAGCTTCGGGACTTTAGGAGATTACGAGCAGTACTTC
CASSFGTLGDYEQYF
>-|TRBV9|TRBJ2-3|TRBD2
TGTGCCAGCAGCGCCCGACTAGCGGCCCAAACTGATACGCAGTATTTT
CASSARLAAQTDTQYF
>-|TRBV5-4|TRBJ2-3|-
TGTGCCAGCAGCTTGGGAGAGGCAGGGAACACAGATACGCAGTATTTT
CASSLGEAGNTDTQYF
>-|TRBV28|TRBJ2-6|-
TGTGCCAGCACTATGAGGGGTCCTGGGGCCAACGTCCTGACTTTC
CASTMRGPGANVLTF
>-|TRBV27|TRBJ2-2|-
TGTGCCAGCAAAGTTCAGCCTATAAACACCGGGGAGCTGTTTTTT
CASKVQPINTGELFF
>-|TRBV10-3|TRBJ1-1|TRBD1
TGTGCCATCAAGGGACAGGTAAACACTGAAGCTTTCTTT
CAIKGQVNTEAFF
>few|TRBV7-9|TRBJ1-1|-
TGTGCCAGCAGCTTACGGGACACTGAAGCTTTCTTT
CASSLRDTEAFF
>-|TRBV10-3|TRBJ1-3|-
TGTGCCTCAGGGGAGGGAAACACCATATATTTT
CASGEGNTIYF
>few|TRBV11-2|TRBJ1-2|-
TGTGCCAGCAGCTTAGGGGAGGGTGTCCAGGGCTACACCTTC
CASSLGEGVQGYTF
>-|TRBV5-6|TRBJ1-2|-
TGTGCCAGCAGCTTGGCAGGTGGAAACGGCTACACCTTC
CASSLAGGNGYTF
>-|TRBV5-1|TRBJ1-1|TRBD1
TGCGCCAGCAGCGGGGGACAGTTAGGGGAAGCTTTCTTT
CASSGGQLGEAFF
>-|TRBV14|TRBJ1-4|-
TGTGCCAGCAGCCAAGAAGGGGAAAAACTGTTTTTT
CASSQEGEKLFF
>-|TRBV7-7|TRBJ2-2|-
TGTGCTAGCAGCTTGAGCGGGCTCGCCGGGGAGCTGTTTTTT
CASSLSGLAGELFF
>-|TRBV11-2|TRBJ1-6|-
TGTGCCAGCAGCTCCCACCGGGAGCTTAATTCACCCCTCCACTTT
CASSSHRELNSPLHF
>-|TRBV7-2|TRBJ1-5|-
TGTGCCAGCAGCCCGACAGGACGCAATCAGCCCCAGCATTTT
CASSPTGRNQPQHF
>-|TRBV18|TRBJ1-2|TRBD1
TGTGCCAGCTCACCCTCCGGGACAGGGGCTTATGGCTACACCTTC
CASSPSGTGAYGYTF
>-|TRBV7-9|TRBJ1-1|-
TGTGCCAGCAGCTTATTAGGGGACACTGAAGCTTTCTTT
CASSLLGDTEAFF
>-|TRBV7-2|TRBJ1-3|-
TGTGCCAGCAGCCGCTTCCAGAAGGGGACTGGAAACACCATATATTTT
CASSRFQKGTGNTIYF
>-|TRBV2|TRBJ1-4|TRBD1
TGTGCCAGTACTGGACAGGGGGTACGAGAAAAACTGTTTTTT
CASTGQGVREKLFF